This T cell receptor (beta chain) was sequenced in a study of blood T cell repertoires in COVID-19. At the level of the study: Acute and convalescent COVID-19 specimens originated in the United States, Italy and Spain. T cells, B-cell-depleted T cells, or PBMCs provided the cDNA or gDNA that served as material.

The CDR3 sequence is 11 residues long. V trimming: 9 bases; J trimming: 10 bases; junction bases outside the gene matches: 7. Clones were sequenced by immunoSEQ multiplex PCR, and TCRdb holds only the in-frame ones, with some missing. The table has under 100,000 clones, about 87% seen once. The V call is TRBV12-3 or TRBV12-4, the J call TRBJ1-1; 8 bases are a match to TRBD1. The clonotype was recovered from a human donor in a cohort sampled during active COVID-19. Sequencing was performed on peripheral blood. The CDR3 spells CASLGQGRAFF. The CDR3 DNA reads TGTGCCAGTCTTGGACAGGGCCGAGCTTTCTTT.